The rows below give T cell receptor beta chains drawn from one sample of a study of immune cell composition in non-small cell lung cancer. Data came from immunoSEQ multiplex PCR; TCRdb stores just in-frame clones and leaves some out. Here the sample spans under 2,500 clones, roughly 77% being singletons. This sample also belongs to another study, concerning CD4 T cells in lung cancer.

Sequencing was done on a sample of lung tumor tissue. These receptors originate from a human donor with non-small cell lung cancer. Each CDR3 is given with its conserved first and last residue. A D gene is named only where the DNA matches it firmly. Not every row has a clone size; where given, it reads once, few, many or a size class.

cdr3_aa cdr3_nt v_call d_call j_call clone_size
CASSPKRGKHNEQFF TGTGCCAGCTCACCGAAGCGGGGGAAACACAATGAGCAGTTCTTC TRBV18 TRBD2 TRBJ2-1 .
CAISESRGQGSYEQYF TGTGCCATCAGTGAGTCGAGGGGGCAGGGGTCCTACGAGCAGTACTTC TRBV10-3 TRBD1 TRBJ2-7 few
CSVASGDGTDTQYF TGCAGCGTTGCATCAGGGGACGGCACAGATACGCAGTATTTT TRBV29-1 . TRBJ2-3 once
CASSVAENYGYTF TGTGCCAGCAGCGTGGCCGAAAACTATGGCTACACCTTC TRBV9 . TRBJ1-2 few
CASSQVGAYGYTF TGCGCCAGCAGCCAAGTTGGGGCCTATGGCTACACCTTC TRBV4-1 . TRBJ1-2 .
CASTLAGATEAFF TGTGCCAGCACTCTAGCAGGGGCCACTGAAGCTTTCTTT TRBV2 . TRBJ1-1 .
CASSQLGTGKETQYF TGTGCCAGCAGCCAATTAGGGACAGGCAAAGAGACCCAGTACTTC TRBV14 TRBD1 TRBJ2-5 .
CASSFTGDLLGYTF TGTGCCAGCAGCTTTACAGGCGACCTCTTGGGCTACACCTTC TRBV7-9 . TRBJ1-2 few
CASSFGTDDQPQHF TGTGCCAGCAGCTTTGGGACAGACGATCAGCCCCAGCATTTT TRBV28 TRBD1 TRBJ1-5 .
CAISESFGTGVNYGYTF TGTGCCATCAGTGAGTCCTTTGGGACAGGAGTTAACTATGGCTACACCTTC TRBV10-3 TRBD1 TRBJ1-2 .
CSLSVGGTGELFF TGCAGCCTCTCTGTCGGGGGCACCGGGGAGCTGTTTTTT TRBV29-1 . TRBJ2-2 .
CASSLGLAGSTDTQYF TGTGCCAGCAGCTTGGGGCTAGCGGGTAGCACAGATACGCAGTATTTT TRBV5-4 TRBD2 TRBJ2-3 .
CASRSRWTGGADTQYF TGTGCCAGCAGGTCCCGGTGGACGGGAGGGGCAGATACGCAGTATTTT TRBV2 TRBD2 TRBJ2-3 .
CASSMSAGGHNEQFF TGTGCCAGTAGTATGTCAGCGGGAGGCCACAATGAGCAGTTCTTC TRBV19 TRBD2 TRBJ2-1 .
CASSPKAARDTQYF TGTGCCAGCAGCCCAAAAGCAGCTAGGGATACGCAGTATTTT TRBV7-3 . TRBJ2-3 .
CASSEATTGSTDTQYF TGTGCCAGCAGTGAAGCCACGACAGGGAGCACAGATACGCAGTATTTT TRBV2 TRBD1 TRBJ2-3 .
CASSESGPKVAQYF TGCGCCAGCAGTGAGTCCGGCCCTAAGGTAGCACAGTATTTT TRBV10-1 . TRBJ2-3 once
CASSYGTGGDNQPQHF TGTGCCAGCAGTTACGGGACAGGGGGTGATAATCAGCCCCAGCATTTT TRBV6-5 TRBD1 TRBJ1-5 .
CASSTGHSTDTQYF TGTGCCAGTAGTACAGGGCACAGCACAGATACGCAGTATTTT TRBV19 . TRBJ2-3 once
CASSSGTNEQYF TGTGCCAGCAGTTCCGGGACAAACGAGCAGTACTTC TRBV6-5 . TRBJ2-7 .
CASSSQGLDRDTQYF TGTGCCAGCAGCAGTCAGGGTCTCGATAGAGATACGCAGTATTTT TRBV7-3 . TRBJ2-3 once
CASSATGGETQYF TGTGCCAGCTCCGCCACAGGGGGAGAGACCCAGTACTTC TRBV18 TRBD1 TRBJ2-5 .
CASSSWTGAETQYF TGTGCCAGCAGCTCCTGGACAGGGGCGGAGACCCAGTACTTC TRBV5-4 TRBD1 TRBJ2-5 few
CASSVGLAAPYEQYF TGTGCCAGCAGCGTAGGCCTAGCGGCACCCTACGAGCAGTACTTC TRBV9 TRBD2 TRBJ2-7 once
CASSLSDYLWTQYF TGTGCCAGCAGTTTATCGGACTACCTTTGGACCCAGTACTTC TRBV28 . TRBJ2-5 .
CAVGGQGNTEAFF TGTGCCGTTGGGGGACAGGGGAACACTGAAGCTTTCTTT TRBV6-1 TRBD1 TRBJ1-1 .
CAWKGARAGEQYF TGTGCCTGGAAGGGGGCGCGGGCGGGTGAGCAGTACTTC TRBV30 TRBD1 TRBJ2-7 .
CASNQGGVNEKLFF TGTGCCAGCAACCAAGGGGGTGTAAATGAAAAACTGTTTTTT TRBV9 . TRBJ1-4 once
CASRRVGGKNIQYF TGTGCCAGCAGGAGGGTCGGGGGCAAAAACATTCAGTACTTC TRBV6-5 . TRBJ2-4 .
CASSSLRQAPNYGYTF TGTGCCAGCAGCTCACTCCGACAGGCCCCTAACTATGGCTACACCTTC TRBV13 . TRBJ1-2 .
CASSLTSNSYEQYF TGTGCCAGCAGTTTAACTAGTAACTCCTACGAGCAGTACTTC TRBV27 . TRBJ2-7 .
CATREGGSGANVLTF TGTGCCACCCGGGAGGGGGGCTCGGGGGCCAACGTCCTGACTTTC TRBV28 TRBD2 TRBJ2-6 .
CASSSGQGGTDTQYF TGTGCCAGCAGCTCCGGACAGGGGGGCACAGATACGCAGTATTTT TRBV7-3 TRBD1 TRBJ2-3 .
CASKRGGAQPQHF TGTGCCAGCAAGAGAGGGGGGGCTCAGCCCCAGCATTTT TRBV6-5 . TRBJ1-5 .
CATSREDSGSNEQYF TGTGCCACCAGCAGAGAGGATAGCGGGAGTAACGAGCAGTACTTC TRBV15 TRBD2 TRBJ2-7 few
CASSPRGTTITDTQYF TGTGCCAGCAGCCCCCGGGGGACCACGATCACAGATACGCAGTATTTT TRBV7-3 . TRBJ2-3 .
CASSLQIRTGLSVTSEKLFF TGTGCCAGCAGCTTACAAATCCGGACAGGGTTATCCGTTACGAGTGAAAAACTGTTTTTT TRBV5-5 TRBD1 TRBJ1-4 .
CASSEQGEINEQFF TGTGCCAGCAGTGAGCAGGGGGAAATCAATGAGCAGTTCTTC TRBV6-4 TRBD1 TRBJ2-1 .
CASSLTSGSYNEQFF TGTGCCAGCAGCTTGACTAGCGGGAGTTATAATGAGCAGTTCTTC TRBV11-2 TRBD2 TRBJ2-1 .
CASSPRDSRNTEAFF TGTGCCAGCAGCCCTCGGGACTCTCGGAACACTGAAGCTTTCTTT TRBV7-8 . TRBJ1-1 .
CASSLTSGGLGTDTQYF TGTGCCAGCAGCTTAACTAGCGGGGGGCTTGGCACAGATACGCAGTATTTT TRBV7-3 TRBD2 TRBJ2-3 .
CSAEKGHGTEAFF TGCAGCGCTGAGAAGGGGCACGGCACTGAAGCTTTCTTT TRBV29-1 . TRBJ1-1 few
CASSLGTVGGHTEAFF TGTGCCAGCAGCCTCGGGACAGTGGGAGGTCACACTGAAGCTTTCTTT TRBV7-3 TRBD1 TRBJ1-1 .
CASSGTSGSDTQYF TGTGCCAGCAGTGGGACTAGCGGGAGCGATACGCAGTATTTT TRBV6-4 TRBD2 TRBJ2-3 few
CASSYYTGGSETQYF TGTGCCAGCAGTTACTATACAGGGGGCTCTGAGACCCAGTACTTC TRBV7-9 TRBD1 TRBJ2-5 .
CASSKGSVLGTEQYF TGTGCCAGTAGTAAGGGGTCCGTTCTGGGAACCGAGCAGTACTTC TRBV19 . TRBJ2-7 .
CASSLGTVVNQPQHF TGTGCCAGCAGCCTAGGGACAGTGGTCAATCAGCCCCAGCATTTT TRBV7-8 TRBD1 TRBJ1-5 .
CASSLTGTAKAFF TGTGCCAGCAGCCTGACAGGGACGGCGAAAGCTTTCTTT TRBV7-3 TRBD1 TRBJ1-1 once
CATSRAPGTGTDTQYF TGTGCCACCAGCAGAGCGCCCGGGACAGGGACAGATACGCAGTATTTT TRBV15 TRBD1 TRBJ2-3 .
CASTGTSVNEQFF TGTGCCAGCACCGGGACTAGCGTCAATGAGCAGTTCTTC TRBV6-5 TRBD2 TRBJ2-1 .
CASSIVGAADTQYF TGTGCCAGTAGTATAGTGGGAGCGGCAGATACGCAGTATTTT TRBV19 . TRBJ2-3 .
CASSLGGRAETQYF TGTGCCAGCAGCTTAGGCGGGAGGGCCGAGACCCAGTACTTC TRBV7-2 TRBD2 TRBJ2-5 .
CSVDGPSSGNTIYF TGCAGCGTTGATGGGCCGAGCTCTGGAAACACCATATATTTT TRBV29-1 . TRBJ1-3 once